This T cell receptor beta chain was captured by sequencing in a study of blood T cell repertoires in COVID-19. TCRdb's table, derived via immunoSEQ multiplex PCR, lists solely in-frame clones and lacks some. The repertoire holds 250,000 to 300,000 clones, with roughly 89% as singletons. Germline values: CDR1 MDHEN, CDR2 SYDVKM. Trimming cost V 6 bases and J 2 bases; bases outside gene matches: 8. The CDR3 covers 15 residues. Sequencing was performed on PBMCs or T cells enriched from blood (not recorded which). This TCR derives from a woman aged 60-75 years who had recovered from COVID-19. V and J are TRBV28 and TRBJ2-7, with 9 bases identical to TRBD1. The CDR3 DNA sequence: TGTGCCAGCAGCCTTCCGGGACAGGGTGCCTACGAGCAGTACTTC. Its protein product is CASSLPGQGAYEQYF.